This T cell receptor beta chain was documented in a study of blood T cell repertoires in COVID-19. The overall study: PBMCs, B-cell-depleted T cells, or T cells provided the cDNA or gDNA that made up the material.

From germline, CDR1 is SGDLS and CDR2 YYNGEE. The V end lost 4 bases, the J end lost 5 bases, and 15 bases lay between the germline ends. This CDR3 region has 14 residues. In the authors' workflow: Amplified reference gene primers provided the basis for estimating nucleated cell counts. Libraries were prepared by immunoSEQ multiplex PCR; TCRdb keeps only in-frame clonotypes and omits some of them. The V and J calls and clone size are taken from that table; D and trimming were inferred from the DNA. In the table there are roughly 68,000 clones, about 91% of which are singletons. Input material: peripheral blood. The TCR comes from a woman aged 50 to 60 with active COVID-19. The chain uses TRBV9 and TRBJ1-1; no clear D. In DNA form, the CDR3 reads TGTGCCAGCAGCCTCGCCGAGGGTACGACTGAAGCTTTCTTT. This codes for CASSLAEGTTEAFF. Full variable domain (remainder filled in from reference TRBV9 and TRBJ1-1): DSGVTQTPKHLITATGQRVTLRCSPRSGDLSVYWYQQSLDQGLQFLIQYYNGEERAKGNILERFSAQQFPDLHSELNLSSLELGDSALYFCASSLAEGTTEAFFGQGTRLTVV.